Sequencing of this T cell receptor beta chain was carried out in a study of OX40 agonist ivuxolimab in advanced cancers. Study context: In this cohort, patients received ivuxolimab, an agonistic anti-OX40 (CD134) antibody. Having had anti-PD-1, anti-PD-L1 or anti-CTLA-4 therapy before was allowed, and about 40% had some.

Trimming left V 2 bases short and J 1 base short, with 22 bases between. The CDR3 runs 19 residues. The V gene's germline CDR1 is SGDLS and CDR2 YYNGEE. Here immunoSEQ multiplex PCR was the method, and the copy in TCRdb shows in-frame clones only, minus some. Of around 70,000 clones listed, roughly 80% were seen once; the top ten hold less than 5.5%. Patients who had autoimmune disease history or got systemic immunosuppression were left out. This sequence was found in an adult with an advanced solid tumor such as melanoma, head and neck, liver or kidney cancer. Here the sequenced sample was CD4+ or CD8+ T cells sorted from blood, taken in a trial of the OX40 agonist ivuxolimab. The chain joins TRBV9 to TRBJ1-3; D is perhaps TRBD1 (6 bases). The CDR3 DNA reads TGTGCCAGCAGCGTCGGGACAACCGGCAGCCTCTCTTCTGGAAACACCATATATTTT. Translating it yields CASSVGTTGSLSSGNTIYF.